One and the same sample provided the 9 T cell receptor beta chains below, sequenced in a study of neoadjuvant anti-PD-1 for oral cavity cancer (dated by TCRdb to the early 2020s). The time point label for this specimen denotes: before neoadjuvant nivolumab. To prepare the library, the immunoSEQ multiplex PCR assay was applied. TCRdb retrieved this table from immuneACCESS and kept in-frame rearrangements only. Not all clones are present; in checked studies, unresolved V genes account for under half, and no reason is known for the remainder. In all, the sample holds around 20,000 clones, and approximately 70% of those were seen once. The top ten hold approximately 3% of the sample. Sequenced material: PBMCs, taken before nivolumab (anti-PD-1) treatment. The receptors originated from a person between 40 and 85 years old with oral cavity squamous cell carcinoma.

The chain links TRBV5-1 to TRBJ1-2, with TRBD1 matching over 10 bases. CDR3 length equals 12 residues. Trimming took 6 bases from V and 7 from J; bases not matched to a gene: 3. Germline CDR1 SGHRS, CDR2 YFSETQ. The CDR3 coding sequence is TGCGCCAGCAACCGGGACAGGGGTGGCTACACCTTC. It translates to CASNRDRGGYTF. Combining the CDR3 with reference TRBV5-1 and TRBJ1-2 gives the whole variable domain KAGVTQTPRYLIKTRGQQVTLSCSPISGHRSVSWYQQTPGQGLQFLFEYFSETQRNKGNFPGRFSGRQFSNSRSEMNVSTLELGDSALYLCASNRDRGGYTFGSGTRLTVV.

The chain links TRBV28 to TRBJ2-7; D remains unclear. This CDR3 has 17 amino acids. V lost 5 bases to trimming and J lost 3 bases, with 23 bases between them. In germline, CDR1 is MDHEN, CDR2 SYDVKM. In DNA form, the CDR3 reads TGTGCCAGCAGTATAATCGGGCTCGGCGAACGGAGCTACGAGCAGTACTTC. Translating gives CASSIIGLGERSYEQYF.

This clone was picked up a small number of times. The rearrangement joins TRBV4-1 to TRBJ1-2; maybe TRBD1 (5 bases). V gave up 4 bases and J gave up 8 bases, with 23 bases separating them. This CDR3 is 16 amino acids long. The germline CDR1 and CDR2 sequences are MGHRA and YSYEKL. The CDR3 loop is CASSPEETVGSGGYTF. In nucleotides, the CDR3 is TGCGCCAGCAGCCCGGAGGAGACAGTAGGATCCGGCGGCTACACCTTC.

The V and J genes are TRBV9 and TRBJ2-2; tentatively, D is TRBD2 (5 bases). This CDR3 comprises 16 residues. V was pared by 3 bases and J by 4 bases, with 16 bases between. Germline lookup yields CDR1 SGDLS and CDR2 YYNGEE. CDR3 in amino acids: CASSAGGRDRTGELFF. The CDR3 DNA sequence: TGTGCCAGCAGCGCTGGAGGACGGGATCGCACCGGGGAGCTGTTTTTT.

This clone was seen a single time. The CDR3 nucleotides are TGTGCCAGCGCTCGGGGTCCGAACACTGAAGCTTTCTTT. Translated: CASARGPNTEAFF. The V and J genes are TRBV6-5 and TRBJ1-1; D remains unclear. The germline CDR1 and CDR2 sequences are MNHEY and SVGAGI. The CDR3 totals 13 residues. V lost 8 bases, J lost 1 base, and 11 bases lay in between.

The sample holds a few counts of this clone. The rearrangement uses TRBV7-8 and TRBJ2-5, with a tentative D call TRBD2 (6 bases). Germline loops: CDR1 SGHVS, CDR2 FQNEAQ. The CDR3 has 13 residues. V shed 5 bases and J shed 7 bases, with 14 bases lying between them. CDR3 in amino acids: CASSQSSVGTQYF. CDR3 sequence (DNA): TGTGCCAGCAGCCAATCTAGCGTGGGGACCCAGTACTTC.

The chain carries TRBV6-1 and TRBJ2-7; 8 bases align to TRBD2. This CDR3 region has 14 residues. Germline values: CDR1 MNHNS, CDR2 SASEGT. The V segment lost 3 bases and the J segment 0 bases; nucleotides outside the gene matches: 1. The CDR3 DNA is TGTGCCAGCAGTGATAGCGGGGTCTCCTACGAGCAGTACTTC. It encodes CASSDSGVSYEQYF.

This chain connects TRBV19 to TRBJ1-1, with D hard to call. The V end lost 3 bases, the J end lost 0 bases, and 8 bases lay between the germline ends. The V gene's germline CDR1 is LNHDA and CDR2 SQIVND (reference sequence). This CDR3 has 14 amino acids. The CDR3 region has the DNA TGTGCCAGTAGTATTAACGGCGTGAACACTGAAGCTTTCTTT. Amino acid sequence: CASSINGVNTEAFF.

The table lists this clone with a few counts. CDR3 nucleotide sequence: TGTGCCAGCAGTTCCCGAGGGACTAGCGGGAGCTACGAGCAGTACTTC. Its protein is CASSSRGTSGSYEQYF. This sequence joins TRBV6-6 and TRBJ2-7; TRBD2 matches 14 bases. The CDR3 loop spans 16 amino acids. CDR1 MNHNY and CDR2 SVGAGI come from the germline V gene (reference sequence). The V segment lost 4 bases and the J segment 3 bases; nucleotides outside the gene matches: 5.